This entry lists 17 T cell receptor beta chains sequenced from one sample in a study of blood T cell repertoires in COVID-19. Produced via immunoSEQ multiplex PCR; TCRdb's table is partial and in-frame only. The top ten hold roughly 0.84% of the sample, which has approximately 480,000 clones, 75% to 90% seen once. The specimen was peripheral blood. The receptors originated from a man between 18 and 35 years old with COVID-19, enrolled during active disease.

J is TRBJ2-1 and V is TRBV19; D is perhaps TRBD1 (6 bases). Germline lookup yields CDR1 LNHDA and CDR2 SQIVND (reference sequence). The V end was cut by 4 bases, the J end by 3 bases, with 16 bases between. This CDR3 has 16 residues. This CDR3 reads CASSTRRGGYYNEQFF. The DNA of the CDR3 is TGTGCCAGTAGTACGAGAAGAGGGGGTTACTACAATGAGCAGTTCTTC.

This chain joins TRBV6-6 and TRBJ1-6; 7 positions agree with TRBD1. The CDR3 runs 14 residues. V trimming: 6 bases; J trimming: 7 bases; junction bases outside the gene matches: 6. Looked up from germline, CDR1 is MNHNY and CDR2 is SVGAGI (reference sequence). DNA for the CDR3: TGTGCCAGCAGGATACAGGGGATGAATTCACCCCTCCACTTT. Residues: CASRIQGMNSPLHF.

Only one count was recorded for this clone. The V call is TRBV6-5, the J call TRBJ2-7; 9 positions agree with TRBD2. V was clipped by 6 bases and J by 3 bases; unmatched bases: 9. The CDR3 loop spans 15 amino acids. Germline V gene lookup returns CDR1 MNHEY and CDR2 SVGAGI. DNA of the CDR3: TGTGCCAGCAGCCAACGGCGGGGGGGGAACTACGAGCAGTACTTC. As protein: CASSQRRGGNYEQYF.

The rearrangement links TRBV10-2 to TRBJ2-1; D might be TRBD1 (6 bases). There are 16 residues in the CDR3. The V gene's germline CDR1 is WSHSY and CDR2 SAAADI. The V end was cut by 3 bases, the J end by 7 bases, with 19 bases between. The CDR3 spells CASSEVRGLILNEQFF. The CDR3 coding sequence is TGCGCCAGCAGTGAAGTCAGGGGTCTCATCCTTAATGAGCAGTTCTTC.

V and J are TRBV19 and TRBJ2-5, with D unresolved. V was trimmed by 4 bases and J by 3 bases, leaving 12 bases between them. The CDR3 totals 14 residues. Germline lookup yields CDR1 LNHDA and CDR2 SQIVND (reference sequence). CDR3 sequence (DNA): TGTGCCAGTAGTAGACAACTGATCGAAGAGACCCAGTACTTC. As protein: CASSRQLIEETQYF.

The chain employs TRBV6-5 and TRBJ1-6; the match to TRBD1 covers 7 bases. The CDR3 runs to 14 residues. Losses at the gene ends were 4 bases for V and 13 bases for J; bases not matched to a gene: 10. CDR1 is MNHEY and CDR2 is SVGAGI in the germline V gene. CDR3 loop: CASSSGTARGPLHF. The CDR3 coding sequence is TGTGCCAGCAGTTCCGGGACAGCCAGAGGGCCCCTCCACTTT.

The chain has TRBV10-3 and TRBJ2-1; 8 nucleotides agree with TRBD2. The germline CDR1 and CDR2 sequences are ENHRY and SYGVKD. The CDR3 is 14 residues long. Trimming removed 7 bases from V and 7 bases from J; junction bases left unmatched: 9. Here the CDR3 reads CAIKQRESINEQFF. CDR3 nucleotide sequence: TGTGCCATCAAACAGCGGGAGTCAATAAATGAGCAGTTCTTC.

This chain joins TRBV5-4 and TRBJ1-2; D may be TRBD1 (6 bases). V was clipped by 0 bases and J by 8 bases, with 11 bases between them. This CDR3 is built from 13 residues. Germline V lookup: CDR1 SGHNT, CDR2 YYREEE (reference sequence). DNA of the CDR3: TGTGCCAGCAGCTTGGCAGGGGCTAACGGCTACACCTTC. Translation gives CASSLAGANGYTF.

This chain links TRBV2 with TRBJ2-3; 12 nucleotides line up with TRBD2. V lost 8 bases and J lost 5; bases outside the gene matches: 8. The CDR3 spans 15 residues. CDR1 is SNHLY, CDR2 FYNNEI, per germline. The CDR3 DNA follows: TGTGCCAGCGCCAGACTAGCGGGAGACGGAGATACGCAGTATTTT. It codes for CASARLAGDGDTQYF.

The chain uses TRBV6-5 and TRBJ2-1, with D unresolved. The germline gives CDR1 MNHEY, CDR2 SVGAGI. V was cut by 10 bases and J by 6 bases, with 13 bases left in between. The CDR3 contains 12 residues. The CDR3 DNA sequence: TGTGCCACCGATTACCAACTCAATGAGCAGTTCTTC. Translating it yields CATDYQLNEQFF.

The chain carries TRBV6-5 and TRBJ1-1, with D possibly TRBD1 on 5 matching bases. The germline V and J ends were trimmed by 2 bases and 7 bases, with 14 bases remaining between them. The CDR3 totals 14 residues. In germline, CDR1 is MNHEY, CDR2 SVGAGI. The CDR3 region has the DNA TGTGCCAGCAGTTACGATCTGTGGACACGTGAAGCTTTCTTT. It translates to CASSYDLWTREAFF.

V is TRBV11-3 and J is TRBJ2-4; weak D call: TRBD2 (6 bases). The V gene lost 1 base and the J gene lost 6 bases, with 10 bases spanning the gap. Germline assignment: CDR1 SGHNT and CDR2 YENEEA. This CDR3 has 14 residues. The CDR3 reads CASSLVAAGNIQYF. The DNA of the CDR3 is TGTGCCAGCAGCTTAGTAGCGGCCGGAAACATTCAGTACTTC.

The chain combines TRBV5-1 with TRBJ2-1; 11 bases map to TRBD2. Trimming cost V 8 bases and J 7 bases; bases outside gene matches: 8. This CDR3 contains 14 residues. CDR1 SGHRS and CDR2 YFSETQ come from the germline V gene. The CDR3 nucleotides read TGCGCCAGTCAGTTAGCGGGAGGGGGAAATGAGCAGTTCTTC. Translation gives CASQLAGGGNEQFF.

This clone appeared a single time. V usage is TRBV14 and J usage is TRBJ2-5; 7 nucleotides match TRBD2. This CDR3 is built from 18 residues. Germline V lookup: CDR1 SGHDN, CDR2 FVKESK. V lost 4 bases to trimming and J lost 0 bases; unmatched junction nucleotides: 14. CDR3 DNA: TGTGCCAGCAGCCCCCGACTAGCCCTCAAATCAAACCAAGAGACCCAGTACTTC. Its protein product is CASSPRLALKSNQETQYF.

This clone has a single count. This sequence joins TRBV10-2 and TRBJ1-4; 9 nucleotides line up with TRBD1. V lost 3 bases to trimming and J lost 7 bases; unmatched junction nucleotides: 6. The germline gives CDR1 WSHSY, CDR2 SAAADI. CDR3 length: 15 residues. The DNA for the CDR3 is TGCGCCAGCAGTGAAGGGGACAGGGAAAGTGAAAAACTGTTTTTT. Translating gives CASSEGDRESEKLFF.

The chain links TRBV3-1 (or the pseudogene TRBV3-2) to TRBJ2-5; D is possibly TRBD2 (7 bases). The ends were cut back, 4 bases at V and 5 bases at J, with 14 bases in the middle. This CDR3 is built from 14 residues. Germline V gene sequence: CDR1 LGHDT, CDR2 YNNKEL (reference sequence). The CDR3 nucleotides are TGTGCCAGCAGCCTGATGGGGGGGGGCGAGACCCAGTACTTC. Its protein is CASSLMGGGETQYF.

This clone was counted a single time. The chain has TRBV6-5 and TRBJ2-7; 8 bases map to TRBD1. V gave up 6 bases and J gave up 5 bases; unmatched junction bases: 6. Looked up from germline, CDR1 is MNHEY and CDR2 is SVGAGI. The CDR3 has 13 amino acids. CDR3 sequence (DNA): TGTGCCAGCAGCCCAGGACAGGGCGACGAGCAGTACTTC. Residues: CASSPGQGDEQYF.